What follows describes a single T cell receptor beta chain. This entry comes from a study of blood T cells in healthy people across ages. Alongside a J-beta primer mix, a sample-barcoded 5' primer served in a second PCR lasting about 7 to 12 cycles. Each CDR3 protein gets one entry after TCRdb re-called the 5' RACE reads with MiXCR. The sample lists hundreds of thousands of distinct CDR3 sequences; 58% were seen once. Researchers collected ten milliliters of peripheral blood from every single donor. The sequencing input was blood. The sequence came from a man aged 25 to 45 in good health.

Here the CDR3 reads CSAHQVQGREFF. CDR3 bases: TGCAGTGCTCACCAGGTACAGGGGAGAGAGTTCTTC. The chain links TRBV20-1 to TRBJ2-1; 7 bases align to TRBD1. J was trimmed by 14 bases and V by 5 bases; bases with no gene match: 12. This CDR3 comprises 12 residues. From germline, CDR1 is DFQATT and CDR2 SNEGSKA (reference sequence).